The clone carrying this T cell receptor beta chain occurred a few times. Its target is unknown. Germline values: CDR1 SQVTM, CDR2 ANQGSEA. The CDR3 is 15 amino acids. With 4 bases clipped from V and 3 bases from J, the junction kept 9 bases outside the gene matches. The data originate from a study of cytomegalovirus exposure and HLA in healthy donors. Regarding the study as a whole: The later analysis indicated that the majority of CMV-associated TCR beta chains appeared HLA-restricted.

The PCR was carried out with 60 Vbeta primers and 13 Jbeta primers. The assay was immunoSEQ multiplex PCR, and TCRdb's table has in-frame clones only and misses some. The table lists about 200,000 clones, around three quarters of them singletons. V usage is TRBV29-1 and J usage is TRBJ1-1; 9 bases agree with TRBD1. The receptor's source is a woman younger than 45 in good health and CMV-seronegative. The specimen sequenced was PBMCs. CDR3 amino acids: CSVVTGGAKDTEAFF. CDR3 in DNA: TGCAGCGTTGTCACAGGGGGCGCGAAGGACACTGAAGCTTTCTTT.